This passage covers 18 T cell receptor beta chains from one sample sequenced in a study of blood T cell repertoires in COVID-19. Assay used: immunoSEQ multiplex PCR; TCRdb lists only in-frame clones, some missing. The sample has 230,000 or so clones; 85% to 90% are singletons. Sequences were obtained from peripheral blood. These receptors were obtained from a woman aged 55-70 years with COVID-19, enrolled during active disease.

CDR3 sequence (DNA): TGTGCCAGCAGTGAAGTATGGCGGGGGGGCCGTGAGACCCAGTACTTC. It yields the protein CASSEVWRGGRETQYF. This chain uses TRBV6-1 with TRBJ2-5; 9 nucleotides align to TRBD2. The CDR3 sequence is 16 residues long. J gave up 5 bases and V 1 base, and 8 bases lay outside the gene matches. Germline V CDR1 and CDR2: MNHNS, SASEGT.

The CDR3 region is CASSPPLLQALHF. CDR3 sequence (DNA): TGTGCCAGCTCACCACCTCTCCTTCAGGCCCTCCACTTT. The J gene is TRBJ1-6, the V gene TRBV18; D gene unclear. The CDR3 is made up of 13 amino acids. V was cut by 0 bases and J by 14 bases, with 11 bases left in between. Germline V gives CDR1 KGHSH, CDR2 LQKENI.

This clone was detected only a few times. This sequence joins TRBV5-6 and TRBJ2-7, with TRBD2 as a possible D gene (5 bases). There are 15 residues in the CDR3. In germline, CDR1 is SGHDT, CDR2 YYEEEE. Trimming took 4 bases from V and 2 from J, leaving 16 bases between them. CDR3 in amino acids: CASSTLSRGTYEQYF. In DNA, the CDR3 is TGTGCCAGCAGCACCCTGAGTCGGGGTACCTACGAGCAGTACTTC. The full variable domain, completed using reference TRBV5-6 and TRBJ2-7, is DAGVTQSPTHLIKTRGQQVTLRCSPKSGHDTVSWYQQALGQGPQFIFQYYEEEERQRGNFPDRFSGHQFPNYSSELNVNALLLGDSALYLCASSTLSRGTYEQYFGPGTRLTVT.

The V gene is TRBV29-1, the J gene TRBJ1-1; TRBD1 matches 8 bases. CDR3 length equals 13 residues. After removal of 7 bases from V and 4 bases from J, the junction contained 8 bases not matched to a gene. Per germline, CDR1 SQVTM and CDR2 ANQGSEA. CDR3 amino acids: CSAQGDRFTEAFF. The CDR3 coding sequence is TGCAGCGCCCAAGGGGACAGGTTCACTGAAGCTTTCTTT.

The rearrangement uses TRBV18 and TRBJ1-1, with D maybe TRBD1 (6 bases). This CDR3 has 13 amino acids. CDR1 and CDR2 from the germline V gene are KGHSH and LQKENI. V was clipped by 6 bases and J by 4 bases, with 12 bases between them. CDR3 DNA: TGTGCCAGCTCCCCCGGGACACCCACTGAAGCTTTCTTT. This codes for CASSPGTPTEAFF.

The chain combines TRBV7-9 with TRBJ1-2; a possible D gene is TRBD1 (6 bases). The V gene lost 5 bases and the J gene lost 4 bases, with 20 bases spanning the gap. The CDR3 runs to 16 residues. Germline CDR1 SEHNR, CDR2 FQNEAQ (reference sequence). Here the CDR3 DNA reads TGTGCCAGCAGCACAACACAGGGCCACGGTTTCTATGGCTACACCTTC. Residues: CASSTTQGHGFYGYTF.

The rearrangement joins TRBV5-8 to TRBJ1-5; no clear D. The germline V gene has CDR1 SGHTS and CDR2 YDEGEE. The CDR3 is made up of 17 amino acids. V lost 1 base, J lost 5 bases, and 19 bases lay in between. This CDR3 reads CASSLFWSGRFDQPQHF. CDR3 sequence (DNA): TGTGCCAGCAGCTTGTTCTGGTCGGGGAGGTTCGATCAGCCCCAGCATTTT.

The rearrangement joins TRBV5-4 to TRBJ1-3, with 7 bases identical to TRBD1. The germline V gene encodes CDR1 SGHNT and CDR2 YYREEE (reference sequence). The CDR3 spans 19 residues. V lost 3 bases, J lost 0 bases, and 15 bases stayed unmatched. In nucleotides, the CDR3 is TGTGCCAGCAGCTGGGGAGGTCCAGGGGGGCTTAACTCTGGAAACACCATATATTTT. It is translated as CASSWGGPGGLNSGNTIYF.

J is TRBJ1-1 and V is TRBV11-2, with D uncertain. Germline V lookup: CDR1 SGHAT, CDR2 FQNNGV. V was shortened by 5 bases and J by 10 bases, with 11 bases between the two germline ends. The CDR3 has 11 amino acids. The CDR3 DNA follows: TGTGCCAGCAGCCTAACCCCGGGAGCTTTCTTT. It translates to CASSLTPGAFF.

V usage is TRBV19 and J usage is TRBJ1-1; 10 nucleotides align to TRBD1. This CDR3 spans 14 amino acids. J gave up 5 bases and V 6 bases, and 6 bases lay outside the gene matches. Germline values: CDR1 LNHDA, CDR2 SQIVND (reference sequence). This chain's CDR3 is CASRPDRGRTEAFF. In DNA, the CDR3 is TGTGCCAGTAGACCAGACAGGGGGCGAACTGAAGCTTTCTTT.

CDR3 residues: CASRTSGNTGELFF. The CDR3 DNA reads as TGTGCCAGCAGGACTAGCGGAAACACCGGGGAGCTGTTTTTT. This chain links TRBV9 with TRBJ2-2; 9 bases map to TRBD2. V gave up 5 bases and J gave up 2 bases; unmatched junction bases: 1. This CDR3 is 14 amino acids long. Germline V CDR1 and CDR2: SGDLS, YYNGEE.

This clone appeared once. This chain joins TRBV10-3 and TRBJ1-1, with a weak D call TRBD1 (5 bases). The CDR3 is 16 residues long. Germline V gives CDR1 ENHRY, CDR2 SYGVKD. Trimming took off 7 bases at V and 1 base at J, with 19 bases between the two ends. The CDR3 is CAITPSGSIRNTEAFF. For the CDR3, the DNA is TGTGCCATCACCCCATCAGGGTCAATAAGGAACACTGAAGCTTTCTTT.

J is TRBJ1-5 and V is TRBV11-2; 7 bases agree with TRBD1. The V gene's germline CDR1 is SGHAT and CDR2 FQNNGV. This CDR3 region has 15 residues. The ends lost 3 bases at V and 6 bases at J; junction bases unmatched: 8. CDR3 amino acids: CASSLEGAPGQPQHF. CDR3 nucleotides: TGTGCCAGCAGCTTGGAGGGGGCGCCGGGTCAGCCCCAGCATTTT.

This rearrangement joins TRBV19 to TRBJ2-3, with TRBD1 as a possible D gene (6 bases). The CDR3 extends over 13 amino acids. Germline CDR1 LNHDA, CDR2 SQIVND (reference sequence). Trimming pared 8 bases from V and 2 bases from J, leaving 11 bases between. CDR3 sequence (DNA): TGTGCCAGTGGACAGATTCTCACAGATACGCAGTATTTT. It is translated as CASGQILTDTQYF.

V usage is TRBV7-2 and J usage is TRBJ1-2; D not certain. With 4 bases removed from V and 6 bases from J, the gap between germline ends came to 18 bases. CDR1 and CDR2 (germline): SGHTA, FQGNSA. The CDR3 is 15 residues long. The CDR3 sequence: CASSSGGPASNGYTF. CDR3 DNA sequence: TGTGCCAGCAGCTCTGGAGGACCGGCGTCAAATGGCTACACCTTC.

The rearrangement joins TRBV19 to TRBJ2-2; TRBD1 matches at 7 bases. CDR3 length: 17 amino acids. After removal of 4 bases from V and 4 bases from J, the junction contained 12 bases not matched to a gene. Germline loops: CDR1 LNHDA, CDR2 SQIVND (reference sequence). CDR3 sequence reads: CASSRAPGTVVTGELFF. DNA of the CDR3: TGTGCCAGTAGTAGAGCCCCCGGGACAGTTGTCACCGGGGAGCTGTTTTTT.

The gene calls are TRBV3-1 (or the pseudogene TRBV3-2) and TRBJ1-2, with D maybe TRBD1 (6 bases). The V end lost 2 bases, the J end lost 2 bases, and 9 bases lay between the germline ends. Germline-derived CDR1 and CDR2 are LGHDT and YNNKEL (reference sequence). The CDR3 runs 14 residues. CDR3: CASSQPQGNYGYTF. The CDR3 nucleotides are TGTGCCAGCAGCCAACCCCAGGGGAACTATGGCTACACCTTC.

The V call is TRBV11-1, the J call TRBJ2-3; possibly TRBD2 for D (6 bases). Germline lookup yields CDR1 SGHAT and CDR2 FQDESV (reference sequence). V was clipped by 4 bases and J by 5 bases, with 13 bases between them. The CDR3 has 14 amino acids. CDR3 DNA: TGTGCCAGCAGCTGGAATCTAGCGTTAGATACGCAGTATTTT. Translated, it gives CASSWNLALDTQYF.